This T cell receptor (beta chain) comes out of a study of T-cell memory formation after mild COVID-19. Per germline, CDR1 LNHNV and CDR2 YYDKDF (reference sequence). The CDR3 sequence is 13 residues long. V gave up 6 bases and J gave up 6 bases, with 15 bases separating them. TCRdb itself ran the 5' RACE reads through MiXCR, one entry per CDR3 protein. The sample yields roughly 550,000 distinct CDR3 sequences, around 20% seen once. Study findings and constraints: For contracting clones, CD4+ ones sat mainly in CM and EM, CD8+ in EMRA. Clonal second-wave expansions that peaked on day 37 had unconfirmed SARS-CoV-2 specificity. A second wave expanding day 15 to 37 was CD4+-biased; contracting clones were balanced. The study detected some responding clones in pre-infection memory, suggesting cross-reactive memory joined.

Worth noting for this clonotype: Its antigen remains unidentified.

The chain recombines TRBV15 with TRBJ2-7; tentatively, D is TRBD2 (5 bases). The source material was PBMCs or a T cell subset sorted from them (not recorded which). The origin of this receptor is an adult woman who had mild COVID-19 (a few samples of this study predate the infection). Cell type and time point are not known. DNA of the CDR3: TGTGCCACCAGACAAGCGGTCTCTGGCGAGCAGTACTTC. It specifies CATRQAVSGEQYF.